One sample yielded the 9 T cell receptor beta chains listed below, sequenced in a study of T cell repertoires in cytomegalovirus infection. These receptors' targets are unknown. From the reads, TCRdb called clonotypes with MiXCR, one entry per CDR3 protein. Seen here are around 310,000 distinct CDR3 sequences, about 27% observed once, and the top ten hold around 18%. Sequenced material: cultured PBMCs, taken from culture after CMV antigen stimulation. Receptor source: a human donor in good health (CMV status not recorded). Some clones in this sample may be carry-over from other donors' samples.

The rearrangement links TRBV28 to TRBJ2-5; D unclear. V dropped 3 bases and J dropped 5 bases, with 7 bases sitting between them. The CDR3 extends over 12 amino acids. Germline V CDR1 and CDR2: MDHEN, SYDVKM. The CDR3 DNA reads TGTGCCAGCAGTTTGAATTCGGAGACCCAGTACTTC. Its translation: CASSLNSETQYF.

CDR3 loop: CASRGTHLSGANVLTF. The CDR3, as DNA: TGTGCCAGCAGGGGAACCCACCTCTCTGGGGCCAACGTCCTGACTTTC. The V gene is TRBV19, the J gene TRBJ2-6, with D perhaps matching TRBD1 (6 bases). V was pared by 9 bases and J by 0 bases, with 15 bases between. Germline V gives CDR1 LNHDA, CDR2 SQIVND (reference sequence). This CDR3 has 16 residues.

This clonotype was detected a few times. This rearrangement joins TRBV7-9 to TRBJ1-1, with unresolved D. V lost 1 base to trimming and J lost 0 bases, with 9 bases between them. Germline V lookup: CDR1 SEHNR, CDR2 FQNEAQ (reference sequence). The CDR3 spans 15 residues. The CDR3 here is CASSLGPTMNTEAFF. The CDR3 DNA reads as TGTGCCAGCAGCTTAGGCCCGACCATGAACACTGAAGCTTTCTTT.

The chain couples TRBV10-3 to TRBJ2-7; maybe TRBD1 (6 bases). Per germline, CDR1 ENHRY and CDR2 SYGVKD. The V gene lost 3 bases and the J gene lost 4 bases, with 16 bases spanning the gap. This CDR3 comprises 15 residues. The CDR3 nucleotides read TGTGCCATCAGTGAATCCGGGGTCAGGGGATACGAGCAGTACTTC. Translation: CAISESGVRGYEQYF.

This clonotype showed up many times. The V call is TRBV14, the J call TRBJ1-4, with D perhaps TRBD1 (6 bases). Germline-derived CDR1 and CDR2 are SGHDN and FVKESK. This CDR3 has 15 amino acids. Deletions cut 4 bases from V and 4 bases from J, with 13 bases between. The CDR3 coding sequence is TGTGCCAGCAGCCGGCTGAGGGGGGATAATGAAAAACTGTTTTTT. Protein: CASSRLRGDNEKLFF.

This clonotype is a singleton in its sample. This rearrangement joins TRBV5-1 to TRBJ2-1; D remains unclear. Germline CDR1 SGHRS, CDR2 YFSETQ. This CDR3 region has 14 residues. Deletions cut 2 bases from V and 6 bases from J, with 12 bases between. CDR3: CASSLENVVNEQFF. CDR3 in DNA: TGCGCCAGCAGCTTAGAGAATGTAGTCAATGAGCAGTTCTTC.

This clonotype was detected ten times or more. This chain connects TRBV19 to TRBJ1-2; D remains unclear. The CDR3 runs 14 residues. Deletions cut 3 bases from V and 4 bases from J, with 12 bases between. Germline CDR1 is LNHDA and CDR2 is SQIVND (reference sequence). CDR3 DNA sequence: TGTGCCAGTAGTATGGGGTATGACTCCTATGGCTACACCTTC. This translates into CASSMGYDSYGYTF.

At least ten counts were recorded for this clonotype. The CDR3 bases are TGTGCCAGCAGTCCCCGGACAGGGGGAAGCAATCAGCCCCAGCATTTT. Translated: CASSPRTGGSNQPQHF. V and J are TRBV6-1 and TRBJ1-5, with 10 bases aligning to TRBD1. Germline CDR1 reads MNHNS; CDR2 reads SASEGT. The length of the CDR3 is 16 residues. Trimming at V came to 5 bases and at J to 1 base, leaving 5 bases not matched to a gene.

CDR3 protein: CASSLELMMDEQYF. The CDR3 DNA reads as TGTGCCAGCAGCTTAGAACTGATGATGGACGAGCAGTACTTC. The V call is TRBV7-2, the J call TRBJ2-7; D gene ambiguous. CDR3 length: 14 amino acids. Germline V gene data show CDR1 as SGHTA and CDR2 as FQGNSA. Trimming took 1 base from V and 5 from J, leaving 12 bases between them.